These 27 T cell receptor beta chains were sequenced from one sample in a study of metastatic and nonmetastatic thyroid tumors. No patient had received any treatment before thyroid surgery. With MiXCR, TCRdb called clones anew from the PCR reads. The table shows about 43,000 clones, with less than 3.5% occurring only once. Source material: blood. These receptors all stem from a female donor with papillary thyroid cancer or a benign thyroid nodule (not recorded which). Some clones in this sample may be carry-over from other donors' samples.

This clone was counted many times. J is TRBJ2-2 and V is TRBV20-1, with D possibly TRBD2 on 7 matching bases. Trimming took off 3 bases at V and 6 bases at J, with 11 bases between the two ends. The CDR3 loop spans 13 amino acids. Germline CDR1 DFQATT, CDR2 SNEGSKA (reference sequence). CDR3 residues: CSASPGGPGELFF. CDR3 DNA sequence: TGCAGTGCTAGCCCGGGGGGCCCCGGGGAGCTGTTTTTT.

This CDR3 is CASSDSYEQYF. The CDR3 DNA reads TGTGCCAGCAGCGACTCGTACGAGCAGTACTTC. The chain uses TRBV6-5 and TRBJ2-7, with unresolved D. The V end was cut by 6 bases, the J end by 4 bases, with 7 bases between. The CDR3 covers 11 residues. The germline V gene encodes CDR1 MNHEY and CDR2 SVGAGI.

This clone was recorded many times. The rearrangement links TRBV30 to TRBJ1-5, with D possibly being TRBD1 (6 bases). The germline V gene has CDR1 GTSNPN and CDR2 SVGIG (reference sequence). With 2 bases removed from V and 11 bases from J, the gap between germline ends came to 19 bases. The CDR3 spans 14 residues. This CDR3 is CAWSKSGGSITQHF. The CDR3, as DNA: TGTGCCTGGAGTAAGTCGGGGGGCTCAATTACCCAGCATTTT.

Regarding this clone: This may come from a read error, since a much larger clone is one base off. This chain connects TRBV11-3 to TRBJ2-7; D is undetermined. V lost 9 bases, J lost 3 bases, and 9 bases lay in between. This CDR3 region has 11 residues. The germline V gene encodes CDR1 SGHNT and CDR2 YENEEA. As DNA, the CDR3 is TGTGCCAGAAGCCTCTTCTACGAGCAGTACTTC. This translates into CARSLFYEQYF.

V is TRBV20-1 and J is TRBJ2-7, with 7 bases identical to TRBD1. The length of the CDR3 is 12 residues. Germline assignment: CDR1 DFQATT and CDR2 SNEGSKA (reference sequence). Losses at the gene ends were 5 bases for V and 2 bases for J; bases not matched to a gene: 3. The CDR3 spells CSAFGTAYEQYF. DNA of the CDR3: TGCAGTGCTTTCGGGACAGCCTACGAGCAGTACTTC.

This clone was counted at least ten times. The chain carries TRBV5-1 and TRBJ2-2; TRBD1 matches at 7 bases. Per germline, CDR1 SGHRS and CDR2 YFSETQ. Trimming removed 4 bases from V and 6 bases from J; junction bases left unmatched: 9. The CDR3 contains 15 residues. This CDR3 is CASSLDRVGAGELFF. CDR3 sequence (DNA): TGCGCCAGCAGCCTTGACAGGGTTGGGGCCGGGGAGCTGTTTTTT. Supplemented by reference TRBV5-1 and TRBJ2-2, the full variable domain reads KAGVTQTPRYLIKTRGQQVTLSCSPISGHRSVSWYQQTPGQGLQFLFEYFSETQRNKGNFPGRFSGRQFSNSRSEMNVSTLELGDSALYLCASSLDRVGAGELFFGEGSRLTVL.

The J gene is TRBJ2-7, the V gene TRBV20-1; TRBD1 agrees at 10 bases. Germline V gene data show CDR1 as DFQATT and CDR2 as SNEGSKA (reference sequence). V was clipped by 6 bases and J by 4 bases; unmatched bases: 18. This CDR3 has 17 amino acids. The CDR3 region is CSAQGGSTGGEYYEQYF. The DNA of the CDR3 is TGCAGTGCCCAAGGAGGGTCGACAGGGGGCGAGTATTACGAGCAGTACTTC.

In this sample, this clone turned up a few times. One base away lies a much larger clone, so this may be a sequencing read error. This specimen includes other DNA sequences encoding the same CDR3. The chain recombines TRBV3-1 with TRBJ1-1; no clear D. The CDR3 is 13 amino acids. From germline, CDR1 is LGHDT and CDR2 YNNKEL (reference sequence). CDR3 protein: CASSQAAQTQAFF. CDR3 sequence (DNA): TGTGCCAGTAGCCAAGCTGCCCAGACCCAAGCTTTCTTT. The whole variable domain, filled in from reference TRBV3-1 and TRBJ1-1, reads DTAVSQTPKYLVTQMGNDKSIKCEQNLGHDTMYWYKQDSKKFLKIMFSYNNKELIINETVPNRFSPKSPDKAHLNLHINSLELGDSAVYFCASSQAAQTQAFFGQGTRLTVV.

This clone has at least ten counts. The rearrangement links TRBV28 to TRBJ2-5, with 9 bases lining up with TRBD2. V gave up 3 bases and J gave up 9 bases; unmatched junction bases: 14. Per germline, CDR1 MDHEN and CDR2 SYDVKM. The CDR3 has 16 amino acids. The CDR3 nucleotides read TGTGCCAGCAGTTTTATCCCTAGCGGGAAAGAGAGGGCCCAGTACTTC. Amino acid sequence: CASSFIPSGKERAQYF.

This clone showed up many times. This rearrangement joins TRBV28 to TRBJ2-7; a weak D match, TRBD1 (6 bases). This CDR3 has 16 residues. V was shortened by 6 bases and J by 0 bases, with 18 bases between the two germline ends. In germline, CDR1 is MDHEN, CDR2 SYDVKM. The CDR3 region has the DNA TGTGCCAGCAGCCCGACCCGACAGGCCGTCTCCTACGAGCAGTACTTC. Protein: CASSPTRQAVSYEQYF.

By its share, this clone is medium-sized. This chain joins TRBV9 and TRBJ1-2; 7 nucleotides line up with TRBD1. This CDR3 has 17 amino acids. V gave up 4 bases and J gave up 4 bases; unmatched junction bases: 16. The V gene's germline CDR1 is SGDLS and CDR2 YYNGEE. CDR3 nucleotide sequence: TGTGCCAGCAGCCCAAATACACCGGGACAGACGTCCTATGGCTACACCTTC. Encoded protein: CASSPNTPGQTSYGYTF.

This clone showed up many times. The J gene is TRBJ2-1, the V gene TRBV7-9; D remains unclear. V gave up 5 bases and J gave up 7 bases, with 6 bases separating them. Germline CDR1 reads SEHNR; CDR2 reads FQNEAQ (reference sequence). The CDR3 runs to 11 residues. This CDR3 is CASSNLNEQFF. The CDR3, as DNA: TGTGCCAGCAGCAACTTAAATGAGCAGTTCTTC.

J is TRBJ2-6 and V is TRBV7-9, with no clear D. The CDR3 spans 14 residues. Per the germline V gene, CDR1 is SEHNR and CDR2 is FQNEAQ (reference sequence). V lost 5 bases and J lost 2, with 7 bases in between. The CDR3 nucleotides read TGTGCCAGCAGCCCATGGGCTGGGGCCAACGTCCTGACTTTC. Translation gives CASSPWAGANVLTF.

The sample holds a few counts of this clone. The chain recombines TRBV20-1 with TRBJ1-4; D call uncertain. The V and J ends lost 2 bases and 0 bases respectively, with 10 bases between them. Germline assignment: CDR1 DFQATT and CDR2 SNEGSKA (reference sequence). The CDR3 totals 15 residues. The CDR3 coding sequence is TGCAGTGCTAGATCCCCAACTACAACTAATGAAAAACTGTTTTTT. Translation: CSARSPTTTNEKLFF.

This clone was picked up many times. The V call is TRBV9, the J call TRBJ2-1; D perhaps matches TRBD2 (5 bases). The CDR3 spans 12 residues. The V gene's germline CDR1 is SGDLS and CDR2 YYNGEE. Trimming took 4 bases from V and 5 from J, leaving 7 bases between them. The CDR3 nucleotides are TGTGCCAGCAGCTCGGGAAACAATGAGCAGTTCTTC. Its protein is CASSSGNNEQFF.

This clone was seen many times. The J gene is TRBJ2-3, the V gene TRBV6-4; perhaps TRBD1 as D (5 bases). Germline V gene lookup returns CDR1 MRHNA and CDR2 SNTAGT. V lost 5 bases and J lost 8, with 14 bases in between. The CDR3 is 13 residues long. The DNA for the CDR3 is TGTGCCAGCAGTCCCCAAGGGGTTGCTACGCAGTATTTT. This sequence encodes CASSPQGVATQYF.

This clone occurred a few times. The chain is built from TRBV6-1 and TRBJ2-2; 8 bases align to TRBD1. This CDR3 is built from 12 residues. From germline, CDR1 is MNHNS and CDR2 SASEGT. V lost 8 bases to trimming and J lost 5 bases; unmatched junction nucleotides: 1. Here the CDR3 reads CASDRGTGELFF. The CDR3 bases are TGTGCCAGCGACAGGGGTACCGGGGAGCTGTTTTTT.

The rearrangement joins TRBV7-3 to TRBJ1-6; TRBD1 aligns across 10 bases. Trimming took 4 bases from V and 0 from J; bases not matched to a gene: 3. Germline V CDR1 and CDR2: SGHTA, FQGTGA. This CDR3 region has 17 residues. CDR3 in amino acids: CASSSGQGTSYNSPLHF. CDR3 nucleotides: TGTGCCAGCAGCTCGGGACAGGGGACCTCCTATAATTCACCCCTCCACTTT.

This clone has just a few counts. This chain joins TRBV6-5 and TRBJ1-1; tentative D call: TRBD1 (5 bases). The germline V and J ends were trimmed by 2 bases and 1 base, with 14 bases remaining between them. The germline CDR1 and CDR2 sequences are MNHEY and SVGAGI. The CDR3 spans 16 residues. The CDR3 here is CASSYMDITGNTEAFF. In DNA form, the CDR3 reads TGTGCCAGCAGTTACATGGATATTACAGGGAACACTGAAGCTTTCTTT.

This chain uses TRBV6-1 with TRBJ2-7; TRBD1 agrees at 8 bases. The germline V gene has CDR1 MNHNS and CDR2 SASEGT. V shed 4 bases and J 2 bases; nucleotides not matched to a gene: 13. The CDR3 has 17 residues. The CDR3 here is CASSGSGGTGLAYEQYF. CDR3 coding DNA: TGTGCCAGCAGTGGAAGTGGGGGGACAGGCCTCGCCTACGAGCAGTACTTC.

This clone was seen repeatedly, ten times or more. The rearrangement joins TRBV5-1 to TRBJ1-2; D may be TRBD1 (6 bases). Trimming pared 4 bases from V and 3 bases from J, leaving 10 bases between. The CDR3 consists of 13 residues. The germline CDR1 and CDR2 sequences are SGHRS and YFSETQ. The DNA for the CDR3 is TGCGCCAGCAGCATCCGACAGGACTATGGCTACACCTTC. This encodes CASSIRQDYGYTF.

For this clone: Since the CDR3 does not end with the conserved phenylalanine or tryptophan, this likely comes from a read error. No DNA is shown, since the ends of the CDR3 on it are uncertain; the CDR3 is the one TCRdb lists. CDR3 region: CASSFSASTIYI. The chain couples TRBV28 to TRBJ1-3. Germline V gene sequence: CDR1 MDHEN, CDR2 SYDVKM. The CDR3 numbers 12 amino acids, ends counted.

This clone appeared many times. This chain links TRBV9 with TRBJ1-2, with 8 bases identical to TRBD1. V lost 2 bases to trimming and J lost 6 bases; unmatched junction nucleotides: 6. From germline, CDR1 is SGDLS and CDR2 YYNGEE. The CDR3 totals 14 residues. CDR3 DNA: TGTGCCAGCAGCGTCCTCGGACAGGGAAATGGCTACACCTTC. This gives the protein CASSVLGQGNGYTF.

CDR3 residues: CASSENSRVNYGYTF. CDR3 DNA: TGTGCCAGCAGTGAAAATAGTAGGGTTAACTATGGCTACACCTTC. The gene calls are TRBV6-1 and TRBJ1-2; D gene unclear. Germline V gene data show CDR1 as MNHNS and CDR2 as SASEGT. Deletions cut 2 bases from V and 1 base from J, with 11 bases between. The CDR3 is 15 residues long.

This clone was detected ten times or more. The CDR3 sequence is CASDSGNTIYF. As DNA, the CDR3 is TGTGCCAGCGACTCTGGAAACACCATATATTTT. The chain joins TRBV12-3 or TRBV12-4 to TRBJ1-3; D remains ambiguous. The CDR3 spans 11 residues. Between the trimmed V and J ends, which lost 8 bases and 0 bases, there was a span of 2 bases.

This chain connects TRBV4-3 to TRBJ1-5; D uncertain. CDR3 length equals 13 residues. With 5 bases removed from V and 5 bases from J, the gap between germline ends came to 10 bases. Germline V CDR1 and CDR2: LGHNA, YSLEER. The CDR3 region is CASSLIPDQPQHF. The CDR3 region has the DNA TGCGCCAGCAGCTTGATACCTGATCAGCCCCAGCATTTT.

V usage is TRBV11-2 and J usage is TRBJ2-7; 7 positions agree with TRBD1. J gave up 5 bases and V 5 bases, and 12 bases lay outside the gene matches. Germline assignment: CDR1 SGHAT and CDR2 FQNNGV. This CDR3 region has 15 residues. Here the CDR3 DNA reads TGTGCCAGCAGCCTCGGGACAGCGAGCTATAACGAGCAGTACTTC. It is translated as CASSLGTASYNEQYF.